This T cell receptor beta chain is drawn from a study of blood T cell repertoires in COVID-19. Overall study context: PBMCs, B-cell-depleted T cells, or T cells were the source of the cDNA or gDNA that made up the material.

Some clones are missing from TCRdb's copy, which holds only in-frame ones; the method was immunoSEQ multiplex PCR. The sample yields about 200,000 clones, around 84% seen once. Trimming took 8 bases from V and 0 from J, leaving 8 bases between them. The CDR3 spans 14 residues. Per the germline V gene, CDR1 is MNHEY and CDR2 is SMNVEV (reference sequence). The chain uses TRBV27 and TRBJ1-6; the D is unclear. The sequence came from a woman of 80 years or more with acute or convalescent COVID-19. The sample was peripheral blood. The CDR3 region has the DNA TGTGCCAGCTCACTAAGCTCCTATAATTCACCCCTCCACTTT. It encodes CASSLSSYNSPLHF.